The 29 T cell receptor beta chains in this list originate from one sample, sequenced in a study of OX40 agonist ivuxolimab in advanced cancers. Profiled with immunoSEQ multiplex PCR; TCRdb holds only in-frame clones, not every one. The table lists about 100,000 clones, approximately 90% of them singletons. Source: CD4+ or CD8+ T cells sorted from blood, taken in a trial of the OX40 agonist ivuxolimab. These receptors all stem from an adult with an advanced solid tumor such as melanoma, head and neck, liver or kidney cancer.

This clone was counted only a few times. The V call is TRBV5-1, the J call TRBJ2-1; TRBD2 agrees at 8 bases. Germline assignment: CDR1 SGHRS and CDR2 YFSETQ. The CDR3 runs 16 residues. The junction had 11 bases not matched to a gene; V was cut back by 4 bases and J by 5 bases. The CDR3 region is CASSPQASGPDNEQFF. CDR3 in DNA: TGCGCCAGCAGCCCTCAAGCTAGCGGGCCTGACAATGAGCAGTTCTTC.

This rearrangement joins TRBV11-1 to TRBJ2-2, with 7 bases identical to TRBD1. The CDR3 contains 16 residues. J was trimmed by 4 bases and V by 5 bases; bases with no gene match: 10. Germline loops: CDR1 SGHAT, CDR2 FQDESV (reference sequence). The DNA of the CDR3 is TGTGCCAGCAGCCCAGACAGGGTTCGAGGCACCGGGGAGCTGTTTTTT. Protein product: CASSPDRVRGTGELFF.

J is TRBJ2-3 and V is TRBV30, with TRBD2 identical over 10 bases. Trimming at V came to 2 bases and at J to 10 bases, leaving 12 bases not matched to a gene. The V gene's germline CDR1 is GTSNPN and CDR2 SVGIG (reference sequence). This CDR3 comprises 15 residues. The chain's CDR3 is CAWSKLAGKGIAQYF. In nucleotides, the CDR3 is TGTGCCTGGAGTAAACTAGCGGGAAAGGGGATCGCGCAGTATTTT.

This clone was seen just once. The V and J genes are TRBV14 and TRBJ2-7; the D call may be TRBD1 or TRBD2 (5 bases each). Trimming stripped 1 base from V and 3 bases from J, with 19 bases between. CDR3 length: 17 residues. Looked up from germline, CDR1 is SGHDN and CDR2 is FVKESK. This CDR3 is CASSQALGGGTLYEQYF. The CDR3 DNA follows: TGTGCCAGCAGCCAAGCTCTTGGTGGGGGAACACTCTACGAGCAGTACTTC.

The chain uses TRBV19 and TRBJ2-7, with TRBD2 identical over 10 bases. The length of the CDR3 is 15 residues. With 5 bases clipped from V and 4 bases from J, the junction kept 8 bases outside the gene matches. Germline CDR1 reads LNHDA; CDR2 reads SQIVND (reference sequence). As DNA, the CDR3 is TGTGCCAGTAGTGTCGCTAGCGGGGGTATATACGAGCAGTACTTC. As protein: CASSVASGGIYEQYF.

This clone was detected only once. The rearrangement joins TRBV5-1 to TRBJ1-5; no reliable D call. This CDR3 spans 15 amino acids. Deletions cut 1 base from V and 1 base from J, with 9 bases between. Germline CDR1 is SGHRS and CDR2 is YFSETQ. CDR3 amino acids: CASSLLGRSNQPQHF. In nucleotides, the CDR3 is TGCGCCAGCAGCTTGCTAGGGAGGAGCAATCAGCCCCAGCATTTT.

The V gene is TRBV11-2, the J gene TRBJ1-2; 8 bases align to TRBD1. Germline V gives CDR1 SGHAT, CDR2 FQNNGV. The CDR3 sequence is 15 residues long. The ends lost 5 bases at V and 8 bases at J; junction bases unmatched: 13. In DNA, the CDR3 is TGTGCCAGCAGCGTAAAGCCGACAGGGGCGCTGGGCTACACCTTC. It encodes CASSVKPTGALGYTF.

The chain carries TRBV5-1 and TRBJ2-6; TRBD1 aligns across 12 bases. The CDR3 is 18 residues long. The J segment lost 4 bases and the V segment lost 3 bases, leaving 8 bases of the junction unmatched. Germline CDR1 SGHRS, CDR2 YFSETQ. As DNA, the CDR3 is TGCGCCAGCAGCTCCTCCGGGACAGGGGGCTCCGGGGCCAACGTCCTGACTTTC. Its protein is CASSSSGTGGSGANVLTF.

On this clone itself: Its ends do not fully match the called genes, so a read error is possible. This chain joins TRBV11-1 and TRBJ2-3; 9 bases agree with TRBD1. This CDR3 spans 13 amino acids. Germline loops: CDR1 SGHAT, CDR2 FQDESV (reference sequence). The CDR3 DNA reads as TGTGCCAGCAGCTTAGCGGGACAGGGAAAGGTATCGTTT. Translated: CASSLAGQGKVSF.

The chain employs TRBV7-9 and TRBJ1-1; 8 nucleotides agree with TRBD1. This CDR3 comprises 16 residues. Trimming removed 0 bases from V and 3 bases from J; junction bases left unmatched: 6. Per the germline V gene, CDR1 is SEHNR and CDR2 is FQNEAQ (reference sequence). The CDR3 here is CASSLARTGTHTEAFF. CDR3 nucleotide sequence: TGTGCCAGCAGCTTAGCGCGGACAGGGACGCACACTGAAGCTTTCTTT.

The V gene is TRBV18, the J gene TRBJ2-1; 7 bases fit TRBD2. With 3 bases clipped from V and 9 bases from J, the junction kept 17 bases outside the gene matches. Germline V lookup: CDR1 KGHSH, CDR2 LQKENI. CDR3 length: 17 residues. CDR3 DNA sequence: TGTGCCAGCTCACCTCCGAGGGGCGGGAGAGCCAAAGGTGAGCAGTTCTTC. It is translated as CASSPPRGGRAKGEQFF.

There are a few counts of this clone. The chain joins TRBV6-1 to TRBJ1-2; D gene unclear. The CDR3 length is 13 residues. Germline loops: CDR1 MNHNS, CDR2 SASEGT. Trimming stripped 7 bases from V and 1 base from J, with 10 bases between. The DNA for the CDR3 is TGTGCCAGCACGGACTCTCTTAACTATGGCTACACCTTC. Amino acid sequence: CASTDSLNYGYTF.

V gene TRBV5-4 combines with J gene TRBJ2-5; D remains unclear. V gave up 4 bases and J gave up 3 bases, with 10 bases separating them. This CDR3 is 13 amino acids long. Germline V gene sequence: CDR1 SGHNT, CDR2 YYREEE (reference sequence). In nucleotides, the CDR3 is TGTGCCAGCAGCCCGAGTGAGGAAGAGACCCAGTACTTC. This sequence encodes CASSPSEEETQYF.

The CDR3 DNA reads as TGCACCAGCAGTCAAGGAGGGTCTGTGCAGCCCCAGCATTTT. It is translated as CTSSQGGSVQPQHF. The chain is built from TRBV1 and TRBJ1-5. TRBV1 represents a pseudogene. This CDR3 contains 14 residues.

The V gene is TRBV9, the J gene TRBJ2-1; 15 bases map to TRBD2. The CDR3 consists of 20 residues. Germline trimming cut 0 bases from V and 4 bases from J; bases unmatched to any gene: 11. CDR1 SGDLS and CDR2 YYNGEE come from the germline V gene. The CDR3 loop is CASSVAPGLAGGPEYNEQFF. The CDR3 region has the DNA TGTGCCAGCAGCGTAGCCCCAGGACTAGCGGGAGGGCCGGAGTACAATGAGCAGTTCTTC.

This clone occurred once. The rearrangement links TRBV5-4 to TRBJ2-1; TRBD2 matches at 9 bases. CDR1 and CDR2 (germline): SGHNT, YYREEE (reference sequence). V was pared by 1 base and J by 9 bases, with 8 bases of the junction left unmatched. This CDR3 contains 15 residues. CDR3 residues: CASSLPSGDLGEQFF. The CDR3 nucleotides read TGTGCCAGCAGCTTGCCTAGCGGGGATTTAGGTGAGCAGTTCTTC.

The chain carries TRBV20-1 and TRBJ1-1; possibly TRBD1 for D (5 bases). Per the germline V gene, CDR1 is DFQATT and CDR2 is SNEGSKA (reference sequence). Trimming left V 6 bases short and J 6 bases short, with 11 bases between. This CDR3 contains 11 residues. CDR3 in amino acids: CSAATGPEAFF. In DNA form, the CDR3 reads TGCAGTGCCGCCACGGGGCCTGAAGCTTTCTTT.

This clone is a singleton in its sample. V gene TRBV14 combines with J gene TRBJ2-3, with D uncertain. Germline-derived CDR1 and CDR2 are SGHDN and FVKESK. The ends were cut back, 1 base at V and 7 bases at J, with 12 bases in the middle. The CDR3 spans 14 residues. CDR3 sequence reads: CASSQVSSPYTQYF. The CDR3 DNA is TGTGCCAGCAGCCAAGTTAGTAGCCCCTATACGCAGTATTTT.

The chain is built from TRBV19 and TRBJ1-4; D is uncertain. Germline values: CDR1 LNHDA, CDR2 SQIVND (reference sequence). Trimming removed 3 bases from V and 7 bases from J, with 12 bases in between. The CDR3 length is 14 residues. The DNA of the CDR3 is TGTGCCAGTAGTATTTCTGAGTTCCGTGAAAAACTGTTTTTT. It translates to CASSISEFREKLFF.

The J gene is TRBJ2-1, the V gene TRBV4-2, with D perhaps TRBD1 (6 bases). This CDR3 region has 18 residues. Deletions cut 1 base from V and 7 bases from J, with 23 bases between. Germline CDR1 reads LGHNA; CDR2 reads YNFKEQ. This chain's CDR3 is CASSQVIGSASRGNEQFF. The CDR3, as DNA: TGTGCCAGCAGCCAAGTGATAGGCTCGGCTAGCAGGGGTAATGAGCAGTTCTTC.

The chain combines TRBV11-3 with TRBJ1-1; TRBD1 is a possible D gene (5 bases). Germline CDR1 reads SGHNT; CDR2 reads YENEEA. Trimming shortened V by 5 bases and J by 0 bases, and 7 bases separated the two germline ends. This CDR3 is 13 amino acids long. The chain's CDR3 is CASSRDLNTEAFF. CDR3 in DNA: TGTGCCAGCAGCAGGGACCTGAACACTGAAGCTTTCTTT.

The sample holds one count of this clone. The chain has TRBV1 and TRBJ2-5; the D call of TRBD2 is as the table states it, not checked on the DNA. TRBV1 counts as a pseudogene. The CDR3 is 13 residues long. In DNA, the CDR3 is TGCACCAGCAGCCAAGAAACTAGCGAGACCCAGTACTTC. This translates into CTSSQETSETQYF.

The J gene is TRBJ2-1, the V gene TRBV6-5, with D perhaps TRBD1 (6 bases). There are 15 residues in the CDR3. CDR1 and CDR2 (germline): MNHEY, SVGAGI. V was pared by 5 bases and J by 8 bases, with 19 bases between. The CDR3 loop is CASSTGQPSIHEQFF. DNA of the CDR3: TGTGCCAGCAGTACCGGACAGCCGAGTATCCATGAGCAGTTCTTC.

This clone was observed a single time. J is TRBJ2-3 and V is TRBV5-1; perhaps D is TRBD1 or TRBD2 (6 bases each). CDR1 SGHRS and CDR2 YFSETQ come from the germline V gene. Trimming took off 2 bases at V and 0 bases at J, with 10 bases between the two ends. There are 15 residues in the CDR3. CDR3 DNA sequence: TGCGCCAGCAGCTTTCGGGGGCCAAGCACAGATACGCAGTATTTT. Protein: CASSFRGPSTDTQYF.

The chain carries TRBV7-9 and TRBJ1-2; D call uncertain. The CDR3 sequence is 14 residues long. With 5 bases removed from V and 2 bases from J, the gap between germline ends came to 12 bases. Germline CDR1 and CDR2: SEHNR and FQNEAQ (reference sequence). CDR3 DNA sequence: TGTGCCAGCAGCCCCCCCCAGGACAACTATGGCTACACCTTC. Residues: CASSPPQDNYGYTF.

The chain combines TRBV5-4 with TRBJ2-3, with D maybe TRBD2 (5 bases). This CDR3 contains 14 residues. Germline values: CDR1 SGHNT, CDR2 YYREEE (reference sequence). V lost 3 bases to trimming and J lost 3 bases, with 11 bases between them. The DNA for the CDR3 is TGTGCCAGCAGCTCGGCCGGACTTACAGATACGCAGTATTTT. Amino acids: CASSSAGLTDTQYF.

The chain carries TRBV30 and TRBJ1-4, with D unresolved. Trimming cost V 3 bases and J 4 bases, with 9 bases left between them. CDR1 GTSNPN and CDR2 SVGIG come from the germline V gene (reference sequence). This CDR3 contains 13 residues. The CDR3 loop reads CAWRALLNEKLFF. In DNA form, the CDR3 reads TGTGCCTGGAGGGCACTGCTTAATGAAAAACTGTTTTTT.

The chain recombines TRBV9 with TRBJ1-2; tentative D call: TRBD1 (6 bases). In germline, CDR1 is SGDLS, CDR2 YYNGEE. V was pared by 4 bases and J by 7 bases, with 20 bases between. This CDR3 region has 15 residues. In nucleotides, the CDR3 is TGTGCCAGCAGCATACAGGACAGCCAATCCCGTGGCTACACCTTC. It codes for CASSIQDSQSRGYTF.

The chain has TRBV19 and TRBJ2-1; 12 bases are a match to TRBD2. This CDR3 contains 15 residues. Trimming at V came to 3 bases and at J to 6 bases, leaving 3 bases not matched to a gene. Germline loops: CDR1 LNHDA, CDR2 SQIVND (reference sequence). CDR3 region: CASSIPSGRGNEQFF. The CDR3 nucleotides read TGTGCCAGTAGTATTCCTAGCGGGAGGGGCAATGAGCAGTTCTTC.